This TCR beta chain was sequenced for a study of T cells in Graves' hyperthyroidism and ophthalmopathy. From RNA transcripts, TCR beta CDR3 regions were amplified. With the HTBI primer set, the TCR CDR3 went through a first round of RT-PCR. TCRdb independently ran MiXCR on the multiplex PCR reads; one entry per CDR3 protein. The sample yields hundreds of thousands of distinct CDR3 sequences, about a sixth seen once. CDR3 length equals 15 residues. The ends were cut back, 6 bases at V and 6 bases at J, with 20 bases in the middle. From germline, CDR1 is MDHEN and CDR2 SYDVKM. Material for sequencing was blood. The sequence derives from a man between 40 and 49 years old with Graves' hyperthyroidism. The chain joins TRBV28 to TRBJ1-1; TRBD1 might be the D (5 bases). Here the CDR3 reads CASSSGTPGSAEAFF. DNA of the CDR3: TGTGCCAGCAGCTCCGGGACCCCCGGGTCGGCTGAAGCTTTCTTT. The full variable domain, completed using reference TRBV28 and TRBJ1-1, is DVKVTQSSRYLVKRTGEKVFLECVQDMDHENMFWYRQDPGLGLRLIYFSYDVKMKEKGDIPEGYSVSREKKERFSLILESASTNQTSMYLCASSSGTPGSAEAFFGQGTRLTVV.